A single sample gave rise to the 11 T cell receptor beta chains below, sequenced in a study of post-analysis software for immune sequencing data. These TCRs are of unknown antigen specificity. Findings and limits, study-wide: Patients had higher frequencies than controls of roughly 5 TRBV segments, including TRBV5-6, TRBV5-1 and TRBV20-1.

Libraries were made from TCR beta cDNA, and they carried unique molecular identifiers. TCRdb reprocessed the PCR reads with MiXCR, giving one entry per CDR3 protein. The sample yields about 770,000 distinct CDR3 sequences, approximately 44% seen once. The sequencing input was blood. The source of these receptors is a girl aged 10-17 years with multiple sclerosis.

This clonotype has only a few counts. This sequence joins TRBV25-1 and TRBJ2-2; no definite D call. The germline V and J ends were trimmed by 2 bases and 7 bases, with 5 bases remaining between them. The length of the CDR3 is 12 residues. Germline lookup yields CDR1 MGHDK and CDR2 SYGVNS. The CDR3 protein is CASSEGGGELFF. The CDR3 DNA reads TGTGCCAGCAGTGAAGGTGGCGGGGAGCTGTTTTTT.

The CDR3 loop reads CASSLIENTEAFF. CDR3 DNA sequence: TGCGCCAGCAGTCTAATAGAGAACACTGAAGCTTTCTTT. The chain employs TRBV5-1 and TRBJ1-1; D remains ambiguous. Germline V gene lookup returns CDR1 SGHRS and CDR2 YFSETQ. Trimming removed 5 bases from V and 1 base from J, with 9 bases in between. This CDR3 comprises 13 residues.

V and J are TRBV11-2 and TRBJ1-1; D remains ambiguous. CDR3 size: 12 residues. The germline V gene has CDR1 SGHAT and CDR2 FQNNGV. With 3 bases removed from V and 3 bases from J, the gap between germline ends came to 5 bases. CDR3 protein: CASSFQDTEAFF. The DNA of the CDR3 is TGTGCCAGCAGCTTTCAGGACACTGAAGCTTTCTTT.

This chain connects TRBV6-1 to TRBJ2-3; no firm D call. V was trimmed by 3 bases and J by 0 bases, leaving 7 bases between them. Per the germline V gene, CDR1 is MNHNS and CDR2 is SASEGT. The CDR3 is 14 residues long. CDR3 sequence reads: CASSELYSTDTQYF. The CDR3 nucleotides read TGTGCCAGCAGTGAGCTATATAGCACAGATACGCAGTATTTT.

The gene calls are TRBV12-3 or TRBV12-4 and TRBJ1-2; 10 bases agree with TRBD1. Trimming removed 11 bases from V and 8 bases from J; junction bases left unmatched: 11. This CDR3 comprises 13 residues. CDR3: CASSRQGAWGYTF. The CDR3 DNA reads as TGTGCCTCCTCCCGACAGGGGGCTTGGGGCTACACCTTC.

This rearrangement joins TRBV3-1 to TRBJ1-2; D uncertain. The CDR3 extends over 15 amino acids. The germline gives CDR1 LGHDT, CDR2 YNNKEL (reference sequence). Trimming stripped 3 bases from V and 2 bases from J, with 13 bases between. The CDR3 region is CASSHLRGSNYGYTF. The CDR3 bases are TGTGCCAGCAGCCACCTTCGCGGATCCAACTATGGCTACACCTTC.

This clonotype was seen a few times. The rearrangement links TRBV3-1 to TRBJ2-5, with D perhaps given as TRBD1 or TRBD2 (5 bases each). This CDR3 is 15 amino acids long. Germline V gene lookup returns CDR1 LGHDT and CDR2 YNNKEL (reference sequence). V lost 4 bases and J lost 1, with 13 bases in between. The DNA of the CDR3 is TGTGCCAGCAGCCCTCGGGACGGCATCCAAGAGACCCAGTACTTC. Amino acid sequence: CASSPRDGIQETQYF.

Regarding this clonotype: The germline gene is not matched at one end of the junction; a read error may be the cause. DNA of the CDR3: TGTGCCAGCAGCGTAGTGACCAGTGGGCCCAATGAGCAGGTCTTC. Its protein product is CASSVVTSGPNEQVF. This chain links TRBV9 with TRBJ2-1, with unresolved D. The germline V gene encodes CDR1 SGDLS and CDR2 YYNGEE. This CDR3 is 15 amino acids long. The whole variable domain, filled in from reference TRBV9 and TRBJ2-1, reads DSGVTQTPKHLITATGQRVTLRCSPRSGDLSVYWYQQSLDQGLQFLIQYYNGEERAKGNILERFSAQQFPDLHSELNLSSLELGDSALYFCASSVVTSGPNEQVFGPGTRLTVL.

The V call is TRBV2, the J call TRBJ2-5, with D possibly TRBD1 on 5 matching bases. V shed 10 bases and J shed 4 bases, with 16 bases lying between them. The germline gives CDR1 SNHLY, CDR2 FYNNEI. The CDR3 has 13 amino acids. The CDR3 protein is CATGQTTGETQYF. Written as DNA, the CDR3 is TGTGCCACCGGACAAACAACGGGAGAGACCCAGTACTTC.

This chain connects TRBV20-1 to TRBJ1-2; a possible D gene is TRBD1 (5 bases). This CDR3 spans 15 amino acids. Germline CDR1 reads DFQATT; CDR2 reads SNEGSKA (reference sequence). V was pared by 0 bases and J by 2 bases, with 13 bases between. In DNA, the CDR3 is TGCAGTGCTAGAGATGGGGGGAAAGCCAACTATGGCTACACCTTC. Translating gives CSARDGGKANYGYTF.

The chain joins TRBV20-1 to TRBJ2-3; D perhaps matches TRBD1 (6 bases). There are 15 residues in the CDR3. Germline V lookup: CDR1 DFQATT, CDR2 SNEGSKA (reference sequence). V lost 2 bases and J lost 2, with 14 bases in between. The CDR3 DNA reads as TGCAGTGCTAGACCAACAGGGTCCTTCACAGATACGCAGTATTTT. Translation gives CSARPTGSFTDTQYF.